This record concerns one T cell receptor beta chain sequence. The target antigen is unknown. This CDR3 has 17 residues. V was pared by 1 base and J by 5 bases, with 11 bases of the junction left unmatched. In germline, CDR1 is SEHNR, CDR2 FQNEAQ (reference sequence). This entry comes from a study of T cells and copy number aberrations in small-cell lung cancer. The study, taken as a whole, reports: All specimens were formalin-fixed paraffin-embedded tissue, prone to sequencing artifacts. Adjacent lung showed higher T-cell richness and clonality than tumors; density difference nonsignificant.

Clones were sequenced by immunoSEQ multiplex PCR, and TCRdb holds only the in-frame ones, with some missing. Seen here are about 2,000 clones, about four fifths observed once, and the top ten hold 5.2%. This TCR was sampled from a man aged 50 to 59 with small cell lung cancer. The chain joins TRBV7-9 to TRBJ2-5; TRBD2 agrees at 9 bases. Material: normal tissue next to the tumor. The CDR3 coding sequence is TGTGCCAGCAGCTTAGGATCGGCGGGAGGGCCGGGGGAGACCCAGTACTTC. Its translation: CASSLGSAGGPGETQYF.